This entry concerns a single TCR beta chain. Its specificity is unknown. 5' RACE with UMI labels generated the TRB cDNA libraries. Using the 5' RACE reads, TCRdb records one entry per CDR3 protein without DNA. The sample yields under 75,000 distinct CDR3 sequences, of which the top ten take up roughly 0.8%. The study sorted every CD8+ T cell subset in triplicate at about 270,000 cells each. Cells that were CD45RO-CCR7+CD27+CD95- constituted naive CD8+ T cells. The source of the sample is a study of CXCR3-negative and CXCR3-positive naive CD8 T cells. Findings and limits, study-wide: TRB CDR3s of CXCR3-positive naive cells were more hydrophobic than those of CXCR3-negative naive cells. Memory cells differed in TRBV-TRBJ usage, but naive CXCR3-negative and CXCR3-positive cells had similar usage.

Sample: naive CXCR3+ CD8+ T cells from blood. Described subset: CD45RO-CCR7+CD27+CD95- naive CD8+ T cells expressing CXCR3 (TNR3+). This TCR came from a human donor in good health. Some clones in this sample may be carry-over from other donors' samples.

CDR3 loop: CSANMRGGAAEAFF. The V gene is TRBV20-1, the J gene TRBJ1-1; TCRdb returns TRBD1, unconfirmable since there is no DNA. The CDR3 loop spans 14 amino acids. CDR1 and CDR2 from the germline V gene are DFQATT and SNEGSKA (reference sequence).